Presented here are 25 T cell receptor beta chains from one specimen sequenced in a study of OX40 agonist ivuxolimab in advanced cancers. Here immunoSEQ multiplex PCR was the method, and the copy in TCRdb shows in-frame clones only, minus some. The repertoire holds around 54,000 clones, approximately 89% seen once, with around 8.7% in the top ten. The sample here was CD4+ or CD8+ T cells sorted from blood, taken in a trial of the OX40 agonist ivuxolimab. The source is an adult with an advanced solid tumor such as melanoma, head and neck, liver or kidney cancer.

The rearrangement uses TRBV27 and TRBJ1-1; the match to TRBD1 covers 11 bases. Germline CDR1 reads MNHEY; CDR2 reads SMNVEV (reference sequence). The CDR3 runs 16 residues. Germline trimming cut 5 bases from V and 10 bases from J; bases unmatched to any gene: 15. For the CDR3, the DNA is TGTGCCAGCAGTCTACTCCCGGGACAGGGGGGGAGAGGAGCTTTCTTT. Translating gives CASSLLPGQGGRGAFF.

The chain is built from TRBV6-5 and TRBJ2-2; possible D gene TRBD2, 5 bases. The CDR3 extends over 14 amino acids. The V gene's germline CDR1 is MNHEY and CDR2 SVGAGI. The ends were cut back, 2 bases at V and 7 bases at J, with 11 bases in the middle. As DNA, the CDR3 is TGTGCCAGCAGTTACAACCCGGGGTACGGGGAGCTGTTTTTT. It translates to CASSYNPGYGELFF.

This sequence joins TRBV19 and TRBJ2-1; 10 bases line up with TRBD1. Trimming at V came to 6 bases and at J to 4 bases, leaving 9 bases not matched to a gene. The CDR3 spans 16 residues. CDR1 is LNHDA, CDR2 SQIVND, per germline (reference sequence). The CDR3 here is CASRASDRGFYNEQFF. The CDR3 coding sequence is TGTGCCAGTAGGGCTTCGGACAGGGGGTTTTACAATGAGCAGTTCTTC.

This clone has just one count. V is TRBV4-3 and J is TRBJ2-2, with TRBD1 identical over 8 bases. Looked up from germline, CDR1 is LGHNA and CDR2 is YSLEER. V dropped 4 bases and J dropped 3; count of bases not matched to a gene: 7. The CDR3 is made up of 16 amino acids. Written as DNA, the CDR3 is TGCGCCAGCAGCCCCACCGGGACAGGCTACACCGGGGAGCTGTTTTTT. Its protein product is CASSPTGTGYTGELFF.

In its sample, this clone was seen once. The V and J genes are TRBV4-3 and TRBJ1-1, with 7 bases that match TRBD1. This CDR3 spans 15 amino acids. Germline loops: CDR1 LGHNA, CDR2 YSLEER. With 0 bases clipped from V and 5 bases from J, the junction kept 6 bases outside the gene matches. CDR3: CASSQDSGGGTEAFF. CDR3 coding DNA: TGCGCCAGCAGCCAAGATTCAGGGGGTGGAACTGAAGCTTTCTTT.

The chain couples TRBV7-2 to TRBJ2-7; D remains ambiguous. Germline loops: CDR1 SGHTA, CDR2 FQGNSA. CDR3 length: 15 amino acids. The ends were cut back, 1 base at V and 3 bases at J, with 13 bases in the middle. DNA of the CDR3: TGTGCCAGCAGCTTAGGGTTCGGTAGCCTCTACGAGCAGTACTTC. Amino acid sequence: CASSLGFGSLYEQYF.

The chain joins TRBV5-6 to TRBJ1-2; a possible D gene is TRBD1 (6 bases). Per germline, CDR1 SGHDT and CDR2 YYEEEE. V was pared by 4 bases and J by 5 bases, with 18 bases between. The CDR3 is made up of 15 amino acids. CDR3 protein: CASSTTPTGYYGYTF. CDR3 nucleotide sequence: TGTGCCAGCAGCACCACCCCTACAGGGTATTATGGCTACACCTTC.

CDR3 region: CASRPTLRAGGLETQYF. The DNA of the CDR3 is TGTGCCAGCAGGCCAACCCTTAGGGCGGGGGGCCTGGAAACCCAGTACTTC. The rearrangement links TRBV7-9 to TRBJ2-5; 8 bases map to TRBD2. The CDR3 has 17 amino acids. V lost 6 bases to trimming and J lost 8 bases; unmatched junction nucleotides: 20. Germline values: CDR1 SEHNR, CDR2 FQNEAQ (reference sequence).

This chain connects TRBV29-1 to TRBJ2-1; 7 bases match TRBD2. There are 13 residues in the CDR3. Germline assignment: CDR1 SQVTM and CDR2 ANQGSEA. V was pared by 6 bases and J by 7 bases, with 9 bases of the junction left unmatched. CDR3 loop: CSVLAIMKNEQFF. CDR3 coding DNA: TGCAGCGTACTAGCGATAATGAAAAATGAGCAGTTCTTC.

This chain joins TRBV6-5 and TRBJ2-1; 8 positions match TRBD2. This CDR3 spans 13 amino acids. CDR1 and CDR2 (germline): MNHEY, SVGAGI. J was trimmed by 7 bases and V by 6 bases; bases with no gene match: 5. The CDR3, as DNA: TGTGCCAGCAGCACTCGGGGGGGAAATGAGCAGTTCTTC. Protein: CASSTRGGNEQFF.

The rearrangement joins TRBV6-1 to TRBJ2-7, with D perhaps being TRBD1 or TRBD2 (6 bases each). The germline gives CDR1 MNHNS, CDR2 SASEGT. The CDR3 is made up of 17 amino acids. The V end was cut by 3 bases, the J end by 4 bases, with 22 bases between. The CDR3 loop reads CASSDSGGLIYLYEQYF. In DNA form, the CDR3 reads TGTGCCAGCAGTGATTCCGGGGGCCTTATTTACCTGTACGAGCAGTACTTC.

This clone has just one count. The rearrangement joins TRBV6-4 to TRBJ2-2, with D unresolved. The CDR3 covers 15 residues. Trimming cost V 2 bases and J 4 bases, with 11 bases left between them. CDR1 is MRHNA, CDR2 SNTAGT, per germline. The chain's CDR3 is CASSDGNTTTGELFF. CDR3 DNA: TGTGCCAGCAGTGACGGGAACACGACCACCGGGGAGCTGTTTTTT.

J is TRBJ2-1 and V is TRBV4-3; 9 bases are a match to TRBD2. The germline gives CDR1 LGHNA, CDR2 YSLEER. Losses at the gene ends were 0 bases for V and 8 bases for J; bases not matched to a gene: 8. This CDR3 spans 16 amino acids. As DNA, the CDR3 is TGCGCCAGCAGCCAAGAACGGAGCGGGAGGTTACATGAGCAGTTCTTC. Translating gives CASSQERSGRLHEQFF.

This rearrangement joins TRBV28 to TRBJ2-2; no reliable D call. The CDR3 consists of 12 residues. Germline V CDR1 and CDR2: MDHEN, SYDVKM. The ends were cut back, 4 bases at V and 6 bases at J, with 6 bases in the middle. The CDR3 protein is CASSSSAGELFF. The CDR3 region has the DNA TGTGCCAGCAGTTCGAGTGCCGGGGAGCTGTTTTTT.

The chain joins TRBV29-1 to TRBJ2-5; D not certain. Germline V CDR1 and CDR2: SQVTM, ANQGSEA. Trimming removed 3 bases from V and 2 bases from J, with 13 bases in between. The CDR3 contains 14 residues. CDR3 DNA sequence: TGCAGCGTTGATATCCCGGTTAGTCAAGAGACCCAGTACTTC. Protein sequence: CSVDIPVSQETQYF.

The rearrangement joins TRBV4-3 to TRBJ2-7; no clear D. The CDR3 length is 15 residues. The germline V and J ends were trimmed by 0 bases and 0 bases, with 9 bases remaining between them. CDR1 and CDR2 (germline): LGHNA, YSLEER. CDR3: CASSQEYLGSYEQYF. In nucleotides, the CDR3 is TGCGCCAGCAGCCAAGAATACCTCGGCTCCTACGAGCAGTACTTC.

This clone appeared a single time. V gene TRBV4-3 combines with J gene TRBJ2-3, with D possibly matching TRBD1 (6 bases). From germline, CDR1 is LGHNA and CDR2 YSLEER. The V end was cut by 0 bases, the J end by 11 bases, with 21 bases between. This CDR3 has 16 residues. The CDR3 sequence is CASSQEPEMGPGQQYF. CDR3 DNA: TGCGCCAGCAGCCAAGAACCTGAGATGGGCCCGGGACAGCAGTATTTT.

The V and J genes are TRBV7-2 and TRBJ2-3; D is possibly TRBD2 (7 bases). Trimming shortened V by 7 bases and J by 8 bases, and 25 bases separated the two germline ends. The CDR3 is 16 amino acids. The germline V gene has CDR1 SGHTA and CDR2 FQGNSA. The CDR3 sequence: CASIFIPGGSAATQYF. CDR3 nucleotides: TGTGCCAGCATCTTCATTCCGGGGGGCTCCGCGGCTACGCAGTATTTT.

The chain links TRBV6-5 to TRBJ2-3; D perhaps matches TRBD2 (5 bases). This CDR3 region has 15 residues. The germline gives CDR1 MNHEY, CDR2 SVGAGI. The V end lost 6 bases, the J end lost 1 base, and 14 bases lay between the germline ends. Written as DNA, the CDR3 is TGTGCCAGCAGCGAGCTCCTGCGGGGCACAGATACGCAGTATTTT. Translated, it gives CASSELLRGTDTQYF.

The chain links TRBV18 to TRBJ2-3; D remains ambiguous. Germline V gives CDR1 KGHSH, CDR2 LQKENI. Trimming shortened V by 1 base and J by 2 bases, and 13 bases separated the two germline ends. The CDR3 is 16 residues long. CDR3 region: CASSPLASGSTDTQYF. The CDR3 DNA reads TGTGCCAGCTCACCACTCGCTAGTGGATCCACAGATACGCAGTATTTT.

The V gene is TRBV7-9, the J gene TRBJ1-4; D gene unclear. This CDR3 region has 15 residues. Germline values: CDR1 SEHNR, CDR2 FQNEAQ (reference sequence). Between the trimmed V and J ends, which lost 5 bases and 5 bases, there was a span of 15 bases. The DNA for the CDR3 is TGTGCCAGCAGCCCTACGGGCAGAGCCAATGAAAAACTGTTTTTT. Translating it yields CASSPTGRANEKLFF.

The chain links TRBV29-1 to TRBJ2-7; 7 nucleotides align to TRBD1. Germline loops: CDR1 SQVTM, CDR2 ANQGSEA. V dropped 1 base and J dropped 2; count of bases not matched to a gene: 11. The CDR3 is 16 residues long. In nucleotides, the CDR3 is TGCAGCGTTGAAGGAACTCCCGGGACAGTACCCTACGAGCAGTACTTC. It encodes CSVEGTPGTVPYEQYF.

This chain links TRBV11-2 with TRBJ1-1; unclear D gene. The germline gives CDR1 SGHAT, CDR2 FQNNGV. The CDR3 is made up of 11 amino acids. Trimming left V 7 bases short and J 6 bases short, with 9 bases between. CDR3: CASKWVAEAFF. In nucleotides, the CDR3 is TGTGCCAGCAAGTGGGTCGCTGAAGCTTTCTTT.

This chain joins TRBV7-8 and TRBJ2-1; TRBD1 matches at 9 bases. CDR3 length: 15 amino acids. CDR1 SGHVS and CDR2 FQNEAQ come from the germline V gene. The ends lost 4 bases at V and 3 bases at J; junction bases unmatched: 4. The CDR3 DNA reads TGTGCCAGCAGCTCTTGGACAGGGGACTACAATGAGCAGTTCTTC. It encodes CASSSWTGDYNEQFF.

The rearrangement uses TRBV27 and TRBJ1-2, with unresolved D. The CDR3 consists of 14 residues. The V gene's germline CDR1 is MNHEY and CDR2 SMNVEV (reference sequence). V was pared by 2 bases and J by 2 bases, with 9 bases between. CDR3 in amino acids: CASSLTPANYGYTF. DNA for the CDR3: TGTGCCAGCAGTTTAACCCCAGCCAACTATGGCTACACCTTC.